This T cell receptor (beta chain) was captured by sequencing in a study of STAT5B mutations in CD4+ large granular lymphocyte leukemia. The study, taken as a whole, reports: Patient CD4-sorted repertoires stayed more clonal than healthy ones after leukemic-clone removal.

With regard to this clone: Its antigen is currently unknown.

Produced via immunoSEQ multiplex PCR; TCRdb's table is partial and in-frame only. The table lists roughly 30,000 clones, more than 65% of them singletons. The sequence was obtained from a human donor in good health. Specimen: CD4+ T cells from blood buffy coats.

CDR3 DNA sequence: TGCAGCGTACGTCTCCGGGACAGGCGGACCGGGGAGCTGTTTTTT. Its protein is CSVRLRDRRTGELFF. The chain couples TRBV29-1 to TRBJ2-2; 8 nucleotides agree with TRBD1. Germline trimming cut 6 bases from V and 5 bases from J; bases unmatched to any gene: 11. This CDR3 is built from 15 residues. From germline, CDR1 is SQVTM and CDR2 ANQGSEA.